This T cell receptor beta chain was found in a study of cytomegalovirus exposure and HLA in healthy donors. Across the study: A later analysis reported the same platform for the 100 to 150 validation repertoires and the roughly 700 first-cohort repertoires.

The donors were members of the validation cohort, which comprised roughly 120 subjects and was separate from the first cohort of about 700 subjects. Libraries were prepared by immunoSEQ multiplex PCR; TCRdb keeps only in-frame clonotypes and omits some of them. The sample lists 150,000 or so clones, about 85% occurring once. The count of this clone is one. Its antigen remains unidentified. Trimming removed 4 bases from V and 5 bases from J, with 11 bases in between. The CDR3 totals 13 residues. Germline V gives CDR1 SGHTA, CDR2 FQGTGA. Study-wide results and caveats: Among TCR beta chains, those listed as cytomegalovirus-associated numbered 164. The tendency of first-cohort TCR clusters to co-occur in the 120 or so validation repertoires emerged from a later analysis.

This chain connects TRBV7-3 to TRBJ2-5, with a possible D match to TRBD2 (7 bases). The source of this sequence is a man aged 30 to 39 in good health and CMV-seropositive. Sequenced sample: PBMCs. This CDR3 reads CASSSKGGETQYF. Here the CDR3 DNA reads TGTGCCAGCAGCTCCAAGGGGGGGGAGACCCAGTACTTC.